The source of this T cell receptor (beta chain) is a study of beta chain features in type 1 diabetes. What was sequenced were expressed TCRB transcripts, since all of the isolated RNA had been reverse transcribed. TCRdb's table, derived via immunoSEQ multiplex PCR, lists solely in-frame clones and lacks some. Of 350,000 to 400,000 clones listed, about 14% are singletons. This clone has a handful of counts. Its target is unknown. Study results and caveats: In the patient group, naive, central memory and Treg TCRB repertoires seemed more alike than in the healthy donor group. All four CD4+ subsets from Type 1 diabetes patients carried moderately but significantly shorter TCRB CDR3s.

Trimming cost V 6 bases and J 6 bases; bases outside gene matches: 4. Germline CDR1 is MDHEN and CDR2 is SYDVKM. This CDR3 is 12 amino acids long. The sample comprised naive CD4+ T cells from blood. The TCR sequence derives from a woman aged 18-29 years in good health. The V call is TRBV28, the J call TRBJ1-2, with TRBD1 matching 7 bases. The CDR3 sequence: CASSGTEDGYTF. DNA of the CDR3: TGTGCCAGCAGCGGGACAGAGGATGGCTACACCTTC.